The present entry profiles one T cell receptor (beta chain) with its context. The CDR3 sequence is 15 residues long. Trimming removed 1 base from V and 0 bases from J, with 5 bases in between. CDR1 is SGHRS and CDR2 is YFSETQ in the germline V gene. The protocol was immunoSEQ multiplex PCR, while the TCRdb copy is restricted to in-frame clones and leaves out a portion. The sample includes about 240,000 clones, around 90% seen only once; the top ten take 0.75% to 1%. The data are from a study of blood T cell repertoires in COVID-19. Study context: Specimens from acute and convalescent COVID-19 originated in the United States, Italy and Spain.

The J gene is TRBJ2-6, the V gene TRBV5-1; D not resolved. What was sequenced was peripheral blood. The sequence was obtained from a woman in her 40s who had recovered from COVID-19. CDR3 loop: CASSLQNSGANVLTF. In DNA, the CDR3 is TGCGCCAGCAGCTTGCAGAACTCTGGGGCCAACGTCCTGACTTTC.